The 14 T cell receptor delta chains presented below share a single source sample, sequenced in a study of γδ T cells in repeated Plasmodium falciparum infection. Gammadelta T cells were flow-sorted from PBMC into Vgamma9/Vdelta2+ and Vdelta2-negative populations for bulk analysis. TCRdb used CATT to re-call clones from the multiplex PCR reads. The data contain approximately 53,000 delta-chain clones, around 1.5% of them singletons. What was sequenced was gamma-delta T cells from blood. The receptors originated from a pool of human donors (malaria-infected and uninfected, not separated).

With regard to this clone: The protein TCRdb gives is from a much larger clone and does not agree with this DNA's translation at residue 11, likely a read error; the protein shown here comes from the DNA. This chain joins TRDV3 and TRDJ1, with 7 bases aligning to TRDD3. TCRdb offers no J gene call, so here the DNA was matched to germline to obtain one. CDR1 and CDR2 (germline): TVYSNPD, GDNSRS (reference sequence). With V trimmed by 1 base and J by 4 bases, 15 bases remained unmatched. The CDR3 totals 16 residues. CDR3 in amino acids: CAFKRAYGGMDDKLIF. CDR3 DNA sequence: TGTGCCTTTAAACGGGCTTACGGGGGGATGGACGATAAACTCATCTTT.

In the case of this clone: TCRdb records a much larger clone's protein for this DNA, with a difference at residue 11 that likely arises from a read error; the protein given is the translation of the DNA. The chain recombines TRDV2 with TRDJ1; 13 nucleotides match TRDD3. The J gene, missing from TCRdb, was assigned here through DNA to germline matching. Looked up from germline, CDR1 is GEAIGNYY and CDR2 is EKD. The CDR3 spans 23 residues. Germline trimming cut 0 bases from V and 3 bases from J; bases unmatched to any gene: 24. CDR3 sequence reads: CACDTVQNLGALGDTREPDKLIF. CDR3 coding DNA: TGTGCCTGTGACACCGTCCAAAATTTAGGAGCACTGGGGGATACGCGGGAACCCGATAAACTCATCTTT.

This clone appeared a few times. The protein held in TCRdb is that of a much larger clone and does not match this DNA's translation at residue 9, likely because of a read error; the protein shown is translated from the DNA. The chain has TRDV3 and TRDJ1; no definite D call. The J gene was missing in TCRdb and was found by matching the end of the DNA to germline. This CDR3 comprises 14 residues. Germline V gene data show CDR1 as TVYSNPD and CDR2 as GDNSRS (reference sequence). The V end was cut by 4 bases, the J end by 9 bases, with 24 bases between. CDR3 loop: CASRRWPSHLELIF. CDR3 bases: TGTGCCTCTCGTCGTTGGCCATCACACCTCGAACTCATCTTT.

This clone was detected ten times or more. The likely explanation is a read error, given a far larger clone one base away. This CDR3 is also generated by other DNA sequences in the sample. The rearrangement joins TRDV2 to TRDJ1; 12 nucleotides match TRDD3. No J gene is reported in TCRdb; it was inferred here by comparing the DNA with germline. The germline V gene encodes CDR1 GEAIGNYY and CDR2 EKD. Trimming took 3 bases from V and 4 from J; bases not matched to a gene: 11. The CDR3 totals 17 residues. As DNA, the CDR3 is TGTGCCTGTGACCGCTTACTGGGGGATACTGGGGTCGATAAACTCATCTTT. This gives the protein CACDRLLGDTGVDKLIF.

This clone was counted between two and nine times. TCRdb shows a much larger clone's protein in place of this DNA's translation, and the two differ at residue 15, likely through a read error; the protein shown is translated from the DNA. The gene calls are TRDV1 and TRDJ1; 11 nucleotides align to TRDD3. Germline-derived CDR1 and CDR2 are TSWWSYY and QGS. V trimming: 7 bases; J trimming: 3 bases; junction bases outside the gene matches: 22. The CDR3 covers 20 residues. CDR3 protein: CALEAFPVILGDRAADKLIF. The CDR3 coding sequence is TGTGCTCTTGAGGCCTTCCCCGTCATACTGGGGGATAGGGCAGCCGATAAACTCATCTTT.

Notes on this clone: This likely came from a read error, as a far larger clone is one base away. The same CDR3 also results from other DNA sequences found in this sample. The V call is TRDV1, the J call TRDJ1, with 8 positions matching TRDD3. TCRdb leaves out the J gene; it was filled in here by matching the DNA to germline. Losses at the gene ends were 0 bases for V and 0 bases for J; bases not matched to a gene: 27. The CDR3 is made up of 24 amino acids. Germline V gives CDR1 TSWWSYY, CDR2 QGS. In DNA form, the CDR3 reads TGTGCTCTTGGGGAACTCAGATCCTACCTCCTTCGTACTGGGGGGTATATCCACACCGATAAACTCATCTTT. As protein: CALGELRSYLLRTGGYIHTDKLIF.

This clone appeared a few times. The protein that TCRdb holds for this DNA derives from a much larger clone and differs from the translated DNA at residue 12, which likely indicates a read error; the protein shown here is translated from the DNA. V and J are TRDV1 and TRDJ1, with D perhaps TRDD3 (6 bases). The J gene, absent from TCRdb, was called here by matching the DNA to germline. Germline values: CDR1 TSWWSYY, CDR2 QGS. The CDR3 has 16 residues. The CDR3 region is CALGDSWGGYTGKLIF. The CDR3, as DNA: TGTGCTCTTGGGGATTCTTGGGGGGGGTACACCGGTAAACTCATCTTT.

Comment on this clone: This DNA's translation and the protein TCRdb lists, from a much larger clone, do not match at residue 15, likely due to a read error; the protein shown is translated from the DNA. J is TRDJ1 and V is TRDV1, with 8 positions matching TRDD3. The J gene was not available in TCRdb and was assigned here by matching the DNA to germline segments. The junction had 23 bases not matched to a gene; V was cut back by 5 bases and J by 6 bases. The CDR3 sequence is 19 residues long. The germline gives CDR1 TSWWSYY, CDR2 QGS. CDR3 sequence (DNA): TGTGCTCTTGGGTTCCCCGGTAGTTACTTGGGGGATGCCGCCAATAAACTCATCTTT. Amino acids: CALGFPGSYLGDAANKLIF.

This clone showed up many times. The protein in TCRdb stems from a much larger clone and differs at residue 9 from this DNA's translation, likely a read error; here the protein is translated from the DNA. The chain has TRDV1 and TRDJ1, with TRDD3 identical over 10 bases. J lost 4 bases, V lost 0 bases, and 11 bases had no gene match. Germline CDR1 reads TSWWSYY; CDR2 reads QGS. This CDR3 spans 18 amino acids. The CDR3, as DNA: TGTGCTCTTGGGGAACTTCCCTGGGGGATAAATAGGATCGATAAACTCATCTTT. Its protein product is CALGELPWGINRIDKLIF.

There are many counts of this clone. This chain uses TRDV1 with TRDJ1; 9 bases fit TRDD3. Trimming took 0 bases from V and 0 from J; bases not matched to a gene: 20. The CDR3 loop spans 22 amino acids. Germline values: CDR1 TSWWSYY, CDR2 QGS. The CDR3 here is CALGELDGGNYWGNPHTDKLIF. DNA for the CDR3: TGTGCTCTTGGGGAACTAGATGGAGGGAACTACTGGGGGAATCCGCACACCGATAAACTCATCTTT.

This clone was seen only a few times. A far larger clone is a single base away, which makes a read error likely. Different DNA sequences within this sample yield the same CDR3. The gene calls are TRDV1 and TRDJ1; TRDD3 aligns across 9 bases. No J gene is reported in TCRdb; it was inferred here by comparing the DNA with germline. Germline lookup yields CDR1 TSWWSYY and CDR2 QGS. J gave up 0 bases and V 3 bases, and 26 bases lay outside the gene matches. There are 23 residues in the CDR3. The CDR3 sequence: CALGDPLGPTKSTGGLNTDKLIF. In DNA form, the CDR3 reads TGTGCTCTTGGGGATCCGTTGGGTCCTACAAAGTCTACTGGGGGACTAAACACCGATAAACTCATCTTT.

This clone was recorded a few times. This probably arose from a read error, given a far larger clone one base away. At the DNA level, this CDR3 is encoded by other sequences in the same sample as well. V is TRDV1 and J is TRDJ1; D might be TRDD2 (5 bases). Germline matching of the DNA provided the J gene here, since TCRdb leaves it blank. The CDR3 sequence is 21 residues long. The V end was cut by 3 bases, the J end by 0 bases, with 29 bases between. Germline V CDR1 and CDR2: TSWWSYY, QGS. Written as DNA, the CDR3 is TGTGCTCTTGGGGAGCTCAAACCTTGCCGATTGATCCTAAAGTACACCGATAAACTCATCTTT. It translates to CALGELKPCRLILKYTDKLIF.

Only a few counts were recorded for this clone. This chain joins TRDV1 and TRDJ1, with 7 bases that match TRDD3. No J gene was available from TCRdb, and it was assigned here by a germline match of the DNA. The CDR3 runs 18 residues. V was clipped by 0 bases and J by 0 bases; unmatched bases: 10. Germline V gives CDR1 TSWWSYY, CDR2 QGS. The CDR3 here is CALGELLGVLLYTDKLIF. The CDR3 coding sequence is TGTGCTCTTGGGGAACTCCTGGGGGTTCTCCTATACACCGATAAACTCATCTTT.

This clone was seen ten or more times. The sample carries other DNA sequences with the same CDR3. The V call is TRDV1, the J call TRDJ1, with 13 nucleotides matching TRDD3. This CDR3 is built from 23 residues. In germline, CDR1 is TSWWSYY, CDR2 QGS. The junction had 24 bases not matched to a gene; V was cut back by 5 bases and J by 0 bases. The CDR3 DNA follows: TGTGCTCTTGGGAACCGTTTACTTTACTGGGGGATACGCGGGGTTTGGGACACCGATAAACTCATCTTT. Protein: CALGNRLLYWGIRGVWDTDKLIF.